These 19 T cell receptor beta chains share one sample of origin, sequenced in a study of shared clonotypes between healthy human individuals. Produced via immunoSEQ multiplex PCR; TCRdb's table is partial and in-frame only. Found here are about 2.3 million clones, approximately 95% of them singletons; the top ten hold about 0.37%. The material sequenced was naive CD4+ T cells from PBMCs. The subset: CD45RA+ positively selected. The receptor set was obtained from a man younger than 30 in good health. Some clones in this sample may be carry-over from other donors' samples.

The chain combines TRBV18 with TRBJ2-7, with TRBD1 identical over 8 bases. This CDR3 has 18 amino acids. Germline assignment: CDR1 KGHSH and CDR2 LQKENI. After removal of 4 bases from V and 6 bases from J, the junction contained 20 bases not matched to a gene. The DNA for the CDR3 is TGTGCCAGCTCACGGCTCGGGACAGGCAGCCGGGAGACATCCGAGCAGTACTTC. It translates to CASSRLGTGSRETSEQYF. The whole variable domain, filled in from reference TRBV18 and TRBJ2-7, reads NAGVMQNPRHLVRRRGQEARLRCSPMKGHSHVYWYRQLPEEGLKFMVYLQKENIIDESGMPKERFSAEFPKEGPSILRIQQVVRGDSAAYFCASSRLGTGSRETSEQYFGPGTRLTVT.

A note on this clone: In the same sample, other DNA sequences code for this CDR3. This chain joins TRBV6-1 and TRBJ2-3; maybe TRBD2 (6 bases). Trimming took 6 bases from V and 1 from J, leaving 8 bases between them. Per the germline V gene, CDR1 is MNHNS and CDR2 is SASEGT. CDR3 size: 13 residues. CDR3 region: CASRLAGTDTQYF. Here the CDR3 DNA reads TGTGCCAGCAGGTTAGCGGGCACAGATACGCAGTATTTT.

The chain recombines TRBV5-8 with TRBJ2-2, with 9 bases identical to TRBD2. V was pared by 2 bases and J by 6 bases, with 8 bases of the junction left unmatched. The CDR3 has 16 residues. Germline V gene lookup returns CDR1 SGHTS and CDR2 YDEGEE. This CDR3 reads CASSFYSGSLAGELFF. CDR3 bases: TGTGCCAGCAGCTTCTATAGCGGGAGTCTCGCCGGGGAGCTGTTTTTT.

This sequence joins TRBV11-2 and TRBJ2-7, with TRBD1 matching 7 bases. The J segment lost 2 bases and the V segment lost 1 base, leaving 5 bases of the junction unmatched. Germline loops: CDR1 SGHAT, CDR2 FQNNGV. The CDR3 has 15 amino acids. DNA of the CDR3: TGTGCCAGCAGCTTAGGCTGGGACAGCGCCTACGAGCAGTACTTC. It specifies CASSLGWDSAYEQYF.

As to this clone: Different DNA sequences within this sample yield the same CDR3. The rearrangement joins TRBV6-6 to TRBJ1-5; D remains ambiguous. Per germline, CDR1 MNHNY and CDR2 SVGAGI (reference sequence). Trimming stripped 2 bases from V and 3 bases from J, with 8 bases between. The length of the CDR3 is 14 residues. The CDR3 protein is CASSYPETNQPQHF. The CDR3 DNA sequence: TGTGCCAGCAGTTACCCAGAGACCAATCAGCCCCAGCATTTT.

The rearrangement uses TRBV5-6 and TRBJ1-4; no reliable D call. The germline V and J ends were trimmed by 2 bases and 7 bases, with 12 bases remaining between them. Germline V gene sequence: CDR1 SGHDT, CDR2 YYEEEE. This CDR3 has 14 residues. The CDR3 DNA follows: TGTGCCAGCAGCTTAGGAGGGTTGCTTGAAAAACTGTTTTTT. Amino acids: CASSLGGLLEKLFF.

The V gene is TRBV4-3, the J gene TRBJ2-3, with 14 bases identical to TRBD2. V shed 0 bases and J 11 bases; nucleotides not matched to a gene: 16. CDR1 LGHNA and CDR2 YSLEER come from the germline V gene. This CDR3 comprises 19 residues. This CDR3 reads CASSQDHPGLAGEGFGQYF. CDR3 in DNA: TGCGCCAGCAGCCAAGATCACCCGGGACTAGCGGGAGAAGGGTTCGGGCAGTATTTT.

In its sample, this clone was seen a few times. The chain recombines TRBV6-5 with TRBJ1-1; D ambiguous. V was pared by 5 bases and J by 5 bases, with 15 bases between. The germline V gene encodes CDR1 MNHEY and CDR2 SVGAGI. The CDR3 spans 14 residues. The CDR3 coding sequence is TGTGCCAGCAGTCTGGGTCGGGTGGGGACTGAAGCTTTCTTT. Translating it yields CASSLGRVGTEAFF.

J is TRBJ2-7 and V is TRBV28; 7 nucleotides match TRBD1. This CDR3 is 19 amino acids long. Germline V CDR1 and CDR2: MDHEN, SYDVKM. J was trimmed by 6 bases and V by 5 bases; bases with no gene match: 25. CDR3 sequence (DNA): TGTGCCAGCAGTGATGACAGGGCGAATCGTAAGGGCCTTTTTTCCGAGCAGTACTTC. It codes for CASSDDRANRKGLFSEQYF.

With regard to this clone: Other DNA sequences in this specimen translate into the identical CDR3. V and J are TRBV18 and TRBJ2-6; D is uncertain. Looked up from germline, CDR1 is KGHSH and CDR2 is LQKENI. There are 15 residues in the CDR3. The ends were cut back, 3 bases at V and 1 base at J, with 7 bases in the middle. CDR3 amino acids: CASSPGVSGANVLTF. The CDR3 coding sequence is TGTGCCAGCTCACCTGGGGTATCTGGGGCCAACGTCCTGACTTTC.

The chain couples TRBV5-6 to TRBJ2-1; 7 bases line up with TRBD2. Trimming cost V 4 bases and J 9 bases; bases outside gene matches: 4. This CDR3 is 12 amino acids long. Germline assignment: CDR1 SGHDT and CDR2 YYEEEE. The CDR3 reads CASSLIAGEQFF. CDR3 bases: TGTGCCAGCAGCCTGATAGCGGGTGAGCAGTTCTTC.

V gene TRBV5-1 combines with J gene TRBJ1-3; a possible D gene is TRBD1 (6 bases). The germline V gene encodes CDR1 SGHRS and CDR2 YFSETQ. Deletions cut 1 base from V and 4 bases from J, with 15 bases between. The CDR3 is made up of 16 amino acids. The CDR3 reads CASSLRPGQGGNTIYF. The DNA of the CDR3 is TGCGCCAGCAGCTTGAGGCCGGGACAAGGGGGAAACACCATATATTTT.

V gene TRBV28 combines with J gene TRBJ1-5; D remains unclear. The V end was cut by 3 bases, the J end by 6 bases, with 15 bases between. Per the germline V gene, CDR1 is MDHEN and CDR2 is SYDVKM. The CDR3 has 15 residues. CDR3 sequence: CASSFTGRDSQPQHF. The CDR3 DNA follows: TGTGCCAGCAGTTTCACCGGGAGGGATAGTCAGCCCCAGCATTTT.

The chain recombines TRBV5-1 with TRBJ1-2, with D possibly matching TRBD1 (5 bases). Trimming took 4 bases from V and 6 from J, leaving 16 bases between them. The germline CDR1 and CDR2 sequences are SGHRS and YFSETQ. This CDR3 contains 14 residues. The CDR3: CASSPEGQNHGYTF. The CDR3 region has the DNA TGCGCCAGCAGCCCGGAGGGGCAAAACCATGGCTACACCTTC.

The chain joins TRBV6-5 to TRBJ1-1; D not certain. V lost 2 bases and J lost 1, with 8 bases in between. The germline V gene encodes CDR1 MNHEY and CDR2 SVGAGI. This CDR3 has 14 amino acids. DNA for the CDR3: TGTGCCAGCAGTTACACCAGAAAGAACACTGAAGCTTTCTTT. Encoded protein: CASSYTRKNTEAFF.

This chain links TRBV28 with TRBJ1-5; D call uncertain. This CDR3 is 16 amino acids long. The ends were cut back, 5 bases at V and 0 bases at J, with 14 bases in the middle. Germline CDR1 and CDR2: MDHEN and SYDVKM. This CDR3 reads CASSPLDGFSNQPQHF. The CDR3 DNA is TGTGCCAGCAGTCCCCTGGACGGGTTTAGCAATCAGCCCCAGCATTTT.

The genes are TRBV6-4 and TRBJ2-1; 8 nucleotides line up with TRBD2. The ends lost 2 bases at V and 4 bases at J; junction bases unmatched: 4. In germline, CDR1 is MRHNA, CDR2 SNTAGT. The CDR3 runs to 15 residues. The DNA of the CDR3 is TGTGCCAGCAGTGACGAACTAGCGGAATACAATGAGCAGTTCTTC. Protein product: CASSDELAEYNEQFF.

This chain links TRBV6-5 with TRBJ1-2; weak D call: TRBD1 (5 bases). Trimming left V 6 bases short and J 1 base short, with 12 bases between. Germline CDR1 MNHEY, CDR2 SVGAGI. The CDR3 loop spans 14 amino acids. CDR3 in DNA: TGTGCCAGCAGAATAGGACATATTAACTATGGCTACACCTTC. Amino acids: CASRIGHINYGYTF.

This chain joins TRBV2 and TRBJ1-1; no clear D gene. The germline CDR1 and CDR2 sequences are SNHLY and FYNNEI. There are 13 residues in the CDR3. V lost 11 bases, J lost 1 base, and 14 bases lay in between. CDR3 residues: CAATKVQNTEAFF. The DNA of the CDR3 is TGTGCCGCAACTAAGGTTCAGAACACTGAAGCTTTCTTT.